A single sample is the source of the 3 T cell receptor gamma chains below, sequenced in a study of γδ T cells in repeated Plasmodium falciparum infection. Bulk repertoires came from Vgamma9/Vdelta2+ or Vdelta2-negative gammadelta T cells flow-sorted from PBMC. TCRdb called clones from the multiplex PCR reads again using CATT. There are 28,000 or so gamma-chain clones in the sample; about 1.5% occur only once, and approximately 19% lies in the top ten. Sequenced sample: gamma-delta T cells from blood. All receptors derive from a pool of human donors (malaria-infected and uninfected, not separated).

This clone was counted a few times. A read error is the likely source, as a far larger clone sits one nucleotide away. Other DNA sequences in the same sample also yield this CDR3. The rearrangement uses TRGV9 and TRGJ1 or TRGJ2. No J segment appears in TCRdb, so it was assigned here by matching the sequence to germline. Germline CDR1 GITISATS, CDR2 ISYDGTV (reference sequence). This CDR3 spans 12 amino acids. The J segment lost 7 bases and the V segment lost 5 bases, leaving 8 bases of the junction unmatched. The CDR3, as DNA: TGTGCCTTGTGGGTGGGAGGCTATAAGAAACTCTTT. This encodes CALWVGGYKKLF.

This clone has at least ten counts. The V and J genes are TRGV2 and TRGJ1 or TRGJ2. This CDR3 contains 13 residues. The germline CDR1 and CDR2 sequences are EGSNGY and YDSYNSKV. After removal of 2 bases from V and 7 bases from J, the junction contained 8 bases not matched to a gene. This CDR3 reads CATWDVIGYKKLF. The CDR3 DNA reads as TGTGCCACCTGGGACGTTATTGGGTATAAGAAACTCTTT.

This clone was detected ten times or more. TCRdb shows a much larger clone's protein in place of this DNA's translation, and the two differ at residue 7, likely through a read error; the protein shown is translated from the DNA. The V gene is TRGV9, the J gene TRGJ1 or TRGJ2. The V gene's germline CDR1 is GITISATS and CDR2 ISYDGTV (reference sequence). This CDR3 region has 15 residues. Trimming removed 1 base from V and 0 bases from J; junction bases left unmatched: 6. The CDR3 here is CALWEVPRNYYKKLF. The CDR3 region has the DNA TGTGCCTTGTGGGAGGTCCCCAGGAATTATTATAAGAAACTCTTT.